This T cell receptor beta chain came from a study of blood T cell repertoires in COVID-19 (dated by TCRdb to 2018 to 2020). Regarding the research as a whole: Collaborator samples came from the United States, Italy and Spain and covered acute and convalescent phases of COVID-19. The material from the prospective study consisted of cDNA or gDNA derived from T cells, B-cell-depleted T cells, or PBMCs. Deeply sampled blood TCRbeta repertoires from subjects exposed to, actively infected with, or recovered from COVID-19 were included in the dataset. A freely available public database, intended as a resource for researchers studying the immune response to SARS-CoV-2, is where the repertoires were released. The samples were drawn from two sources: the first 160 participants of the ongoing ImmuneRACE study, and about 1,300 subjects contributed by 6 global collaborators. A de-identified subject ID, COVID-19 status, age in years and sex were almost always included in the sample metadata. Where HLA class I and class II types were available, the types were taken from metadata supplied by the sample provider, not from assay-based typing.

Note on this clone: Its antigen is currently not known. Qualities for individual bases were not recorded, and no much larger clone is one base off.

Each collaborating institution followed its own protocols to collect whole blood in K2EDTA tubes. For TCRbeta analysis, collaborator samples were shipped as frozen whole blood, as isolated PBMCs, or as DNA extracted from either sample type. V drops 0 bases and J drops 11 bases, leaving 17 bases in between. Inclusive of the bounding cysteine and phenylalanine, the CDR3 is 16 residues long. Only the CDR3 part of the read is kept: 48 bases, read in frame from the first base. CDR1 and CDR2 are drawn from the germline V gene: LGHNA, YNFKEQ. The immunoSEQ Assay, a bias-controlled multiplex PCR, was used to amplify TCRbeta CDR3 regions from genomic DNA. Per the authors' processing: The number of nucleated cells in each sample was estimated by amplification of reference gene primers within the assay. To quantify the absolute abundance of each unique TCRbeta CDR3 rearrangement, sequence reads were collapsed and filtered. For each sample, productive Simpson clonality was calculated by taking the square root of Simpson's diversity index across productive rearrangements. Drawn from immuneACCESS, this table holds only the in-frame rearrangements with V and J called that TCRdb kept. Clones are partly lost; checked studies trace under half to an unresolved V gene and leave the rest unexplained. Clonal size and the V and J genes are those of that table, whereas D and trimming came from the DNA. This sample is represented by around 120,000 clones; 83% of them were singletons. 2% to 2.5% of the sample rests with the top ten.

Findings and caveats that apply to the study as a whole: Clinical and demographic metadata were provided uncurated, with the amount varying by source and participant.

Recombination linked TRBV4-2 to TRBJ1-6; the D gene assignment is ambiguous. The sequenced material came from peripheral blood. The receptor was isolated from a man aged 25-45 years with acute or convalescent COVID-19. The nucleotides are TGTGCCAGCAGCCAAGAGAGGGCCGACTTGACTACACCCCTCCACTTT. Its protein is CASSQERADLTTPLHF.